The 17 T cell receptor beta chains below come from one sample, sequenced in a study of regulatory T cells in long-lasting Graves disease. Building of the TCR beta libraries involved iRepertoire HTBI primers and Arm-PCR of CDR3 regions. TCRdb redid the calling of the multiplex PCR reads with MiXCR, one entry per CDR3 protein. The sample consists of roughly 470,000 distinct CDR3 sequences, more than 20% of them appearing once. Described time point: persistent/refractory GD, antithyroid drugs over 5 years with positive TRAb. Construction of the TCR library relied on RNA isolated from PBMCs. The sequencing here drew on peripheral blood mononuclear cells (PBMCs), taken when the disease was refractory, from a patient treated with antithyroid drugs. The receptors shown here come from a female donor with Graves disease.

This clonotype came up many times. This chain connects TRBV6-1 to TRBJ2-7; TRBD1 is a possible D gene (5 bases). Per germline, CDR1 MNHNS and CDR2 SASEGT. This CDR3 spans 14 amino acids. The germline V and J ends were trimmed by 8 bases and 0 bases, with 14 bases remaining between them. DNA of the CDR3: TGTGCCAGCTATTCCACAGGTGCCTCCTACGAGCAGTACTTC. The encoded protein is CASYSTGASYEQYF.

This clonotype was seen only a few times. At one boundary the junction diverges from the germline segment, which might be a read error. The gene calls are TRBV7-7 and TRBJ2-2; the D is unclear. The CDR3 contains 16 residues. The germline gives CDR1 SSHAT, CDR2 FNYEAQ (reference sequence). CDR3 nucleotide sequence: TGTGCTAGCAGCTCATACCGGGCGTCGAACACCGGGGAGCTGTTTTTT. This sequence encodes CASSSYRASNTGELFF.

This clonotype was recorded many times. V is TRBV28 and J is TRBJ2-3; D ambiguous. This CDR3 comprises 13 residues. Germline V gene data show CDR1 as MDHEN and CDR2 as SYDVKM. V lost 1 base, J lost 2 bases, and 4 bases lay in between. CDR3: CASSLLSTDTQYF. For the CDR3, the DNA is TGTGCCAGCAGTTTATTATCCACAGATACGCAGTATTTT.

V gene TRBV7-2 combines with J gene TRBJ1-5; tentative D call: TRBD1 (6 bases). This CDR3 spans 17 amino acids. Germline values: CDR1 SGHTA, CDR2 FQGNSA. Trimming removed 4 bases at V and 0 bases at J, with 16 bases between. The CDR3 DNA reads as TGTGCCAGCAGCTCAGGGGTGGGGGCTTCTAGCAATCAGCCCCAGCATTTT. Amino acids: CASSSGVGASSNQPQHF. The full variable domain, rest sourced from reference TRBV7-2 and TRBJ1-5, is GAGVSQSPSNKVTEKGKDVELRCDPISGHTALYWYRQSLGQGLEFLIYFQGNSAPDKSGLPSDRFSAERTGGSVSTLTIQRTQQEDSAVYLCASSSGVGASSNQPQHFGDGTRLSIL.

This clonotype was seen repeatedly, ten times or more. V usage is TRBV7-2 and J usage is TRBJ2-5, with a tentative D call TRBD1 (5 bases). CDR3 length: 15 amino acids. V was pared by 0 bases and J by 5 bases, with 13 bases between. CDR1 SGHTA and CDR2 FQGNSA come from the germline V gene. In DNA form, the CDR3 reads TGTGCCAGCAGCTTAGCAATCGACAGCGTCGAGACCCAGTACTTC. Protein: CASSLAIDSVETQYF.

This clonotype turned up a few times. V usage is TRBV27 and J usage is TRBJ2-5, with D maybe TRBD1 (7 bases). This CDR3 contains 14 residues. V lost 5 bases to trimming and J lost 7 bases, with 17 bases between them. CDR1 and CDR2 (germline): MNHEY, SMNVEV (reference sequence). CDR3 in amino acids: CASSIRQGGVTQYF. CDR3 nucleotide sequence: TGTGCCAGCAGTATAAGACAGGGAGGTGTGACCCAGTACTTC.

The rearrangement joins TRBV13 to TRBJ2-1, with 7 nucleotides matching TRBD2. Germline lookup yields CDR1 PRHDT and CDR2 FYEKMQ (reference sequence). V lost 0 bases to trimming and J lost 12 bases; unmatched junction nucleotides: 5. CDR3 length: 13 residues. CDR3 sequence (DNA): TGTGCCAGCAGCTTAGGAGGCGGGAGCCTGCAGTTCTTC. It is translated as CASSLGGGSLQFF.

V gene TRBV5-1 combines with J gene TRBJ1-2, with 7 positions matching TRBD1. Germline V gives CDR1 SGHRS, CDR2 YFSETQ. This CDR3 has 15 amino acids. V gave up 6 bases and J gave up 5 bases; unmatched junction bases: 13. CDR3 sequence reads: CASIALDRDRYGYTF. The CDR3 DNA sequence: TGCGCCAGCATCGCTTTAGACAGGGACCGGTATGGCTACACCTTC.

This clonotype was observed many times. CDR3 sequence (DNA): TGTGCCAGCAGTACTAACACGGGACGGAGATACGAGCAGTACTTC. It encodes CASSTNTGRRYEQYF. The chain couples TRBV12-3 or TRBV12-4 to TRBJ2-7; TRBD1 or TRBD2 may be the D gene (5 bases each). This CDR3 has 15 residues. V was trimmed by 5 bases and J by 4 bases, leaving 18 bases between them.

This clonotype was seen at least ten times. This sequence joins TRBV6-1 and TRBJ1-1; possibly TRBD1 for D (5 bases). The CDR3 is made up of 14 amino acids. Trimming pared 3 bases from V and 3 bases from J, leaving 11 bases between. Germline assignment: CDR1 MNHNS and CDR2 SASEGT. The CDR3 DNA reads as TGTGCCAGCAGTGATGCCGGGGGATACACTGAAGCTTTCTTT. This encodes CASSDAGGYTEAFF.

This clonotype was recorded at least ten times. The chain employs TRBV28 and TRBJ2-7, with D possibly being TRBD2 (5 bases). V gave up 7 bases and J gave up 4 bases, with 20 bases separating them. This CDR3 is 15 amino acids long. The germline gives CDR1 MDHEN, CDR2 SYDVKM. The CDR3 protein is CASTPLRLAFYEQYF. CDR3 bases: TGTGCCAGCACCCCCCTCCGGCTAGCATTTTACGAGCAGTACTTC. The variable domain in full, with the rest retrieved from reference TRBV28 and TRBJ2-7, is DVKVTQSSRYLVKRTGEKVFLECVQDMDHENMFWYRQDPGLGLRLIYFSYDVKMKEKGDIPEGYSVSREKKERFSLILESASTNQTSMYLCASTPLRLAFYEQYFGPGTRLTVT.

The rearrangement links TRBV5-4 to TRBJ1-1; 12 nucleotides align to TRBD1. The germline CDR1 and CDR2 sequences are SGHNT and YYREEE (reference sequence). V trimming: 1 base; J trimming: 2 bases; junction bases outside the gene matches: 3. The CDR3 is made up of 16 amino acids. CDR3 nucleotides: TGTGCCAGCAGCTTGTGGGGGACAGGGGGCAACACTGAAGCTTTCTTT. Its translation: CASSLWGTGGNTEAFF.

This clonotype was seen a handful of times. The CDR3 protein is CASSQESLKNSPLHF. The DNA of the CDR3 is TGCGCCAGCAGCCAAGAGTCCTTGAAGAATTCACCCCTCCACTTT. The chain is built from TRBV4-1 and TRBJ1-6, with D unclear. CDR3 length: 15 amino acids. V dropped 0 bases and J dropped 7 bases, with 10 bases sitting between them. Germline V lookup: CDR1 MGHRA, CDR2 YSYEKL.

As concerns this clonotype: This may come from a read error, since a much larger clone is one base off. The CDR3: CTSSLEAGINTEAFF. In DNA, the CDR3 is TGTACCAGCAGCTTAGAAGCAGGGATTAACACTGAAGCTTTCTTT. V is TRBV7-8 and J is TRBJ1-1; the D gene is possibly TRBD1 (5 bases). CDR3 size: 15 residues. The germline V gene has CDR1 SGHVS and CDR2 FQNEAQ.

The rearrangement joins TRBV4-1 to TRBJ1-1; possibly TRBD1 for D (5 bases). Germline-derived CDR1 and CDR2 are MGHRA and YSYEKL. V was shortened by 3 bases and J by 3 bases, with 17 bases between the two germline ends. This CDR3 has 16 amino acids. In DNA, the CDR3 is TGCGCCAGCAGCCACCCTGGGGGGGTGAAGGACACTGAAGCTTTCTTT. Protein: CASSHPGGVKDTEAFF.

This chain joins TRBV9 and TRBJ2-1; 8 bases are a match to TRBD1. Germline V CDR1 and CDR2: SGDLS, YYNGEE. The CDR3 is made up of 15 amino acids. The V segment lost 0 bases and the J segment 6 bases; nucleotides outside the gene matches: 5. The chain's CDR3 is CASSVEDRVFNEQFF. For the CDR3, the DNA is TGTGCCAGCAGCGTAGAGGACAGGGTTTTCAATGAGCAGTTCTTC.

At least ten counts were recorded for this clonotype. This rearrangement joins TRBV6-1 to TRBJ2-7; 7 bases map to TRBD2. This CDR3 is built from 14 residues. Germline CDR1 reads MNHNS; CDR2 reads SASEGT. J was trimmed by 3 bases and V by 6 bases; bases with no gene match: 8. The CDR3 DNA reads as TGTGCCAGCAGCCCTATGGGGGGGGGCTACGAGCAGTACTTC. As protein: CASSPMGGGYEQYF.